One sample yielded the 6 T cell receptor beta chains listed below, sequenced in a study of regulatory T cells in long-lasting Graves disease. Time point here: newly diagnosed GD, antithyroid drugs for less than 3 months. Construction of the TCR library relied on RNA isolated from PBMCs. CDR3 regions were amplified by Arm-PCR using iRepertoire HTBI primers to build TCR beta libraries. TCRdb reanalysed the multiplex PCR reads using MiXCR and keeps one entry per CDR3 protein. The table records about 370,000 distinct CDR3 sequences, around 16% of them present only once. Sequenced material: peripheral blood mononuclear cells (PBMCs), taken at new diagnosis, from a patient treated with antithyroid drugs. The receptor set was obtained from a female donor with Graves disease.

The CDR3 coding sequence is TGTGCCAGCAGCCCCCTAGCGGGAGCGGGGGAGCAGTACTTC. This translates into CASSPLAGAGEQYF. The J gene is TRBJ2-7, the V gene TRBV7-6; 10 bases are a match to TRBD2. Per the germline V gene, CDR1 is SGHVS and CDR2 is FNYEAQ. V gave up 5 bases and J gave up 7 bases; unmatched junction bases: 8. This CDR3 region has 14 residues.

The chain's CDR3 is CASSVKSFGTRDTDTQYF. CDR3 bases: TGTGCCAGCAGCGTAAAATCATTCGGGACGCGGGACACAGATACGCAGTATTTT. The V gene is TRBV9, the J gene TRBJ2-3; perhaps TRBD2 as D (6 bases). The germline V and J ends were trimmed by 1 base and 2 bases, with 20 bases remaining between them. Looked up from germline, CDR1 is SGDLS and CDR2 is YYNGEE. The CDR3 extends over 18 amino acids.

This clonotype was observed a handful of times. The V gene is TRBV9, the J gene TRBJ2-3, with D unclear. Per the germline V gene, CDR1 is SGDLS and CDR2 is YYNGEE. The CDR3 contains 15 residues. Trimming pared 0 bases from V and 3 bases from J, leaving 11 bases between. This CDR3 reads CASSVEIRATDTQYF. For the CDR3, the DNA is TGTGCCAGCAGCGTAGAGATAAGAGCTACAGATACGCAGTATTTT.

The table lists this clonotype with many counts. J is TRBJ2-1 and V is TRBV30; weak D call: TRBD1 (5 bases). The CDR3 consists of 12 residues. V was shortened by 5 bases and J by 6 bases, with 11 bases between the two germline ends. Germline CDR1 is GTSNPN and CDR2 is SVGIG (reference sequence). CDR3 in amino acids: CAWAWTFNEQFF. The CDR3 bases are TGTGCCTGGGCCTGGACATTCAATGAGCAGTTCTTC.

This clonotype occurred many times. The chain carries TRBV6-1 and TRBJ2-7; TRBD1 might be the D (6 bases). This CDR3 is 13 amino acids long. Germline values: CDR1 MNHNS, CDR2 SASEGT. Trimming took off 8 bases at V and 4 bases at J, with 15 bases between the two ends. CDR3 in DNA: TGTGCCAGCGATTCCGGGACACCTTACGAGCAGTACTTC. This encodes CASDSGTPYEQYF.

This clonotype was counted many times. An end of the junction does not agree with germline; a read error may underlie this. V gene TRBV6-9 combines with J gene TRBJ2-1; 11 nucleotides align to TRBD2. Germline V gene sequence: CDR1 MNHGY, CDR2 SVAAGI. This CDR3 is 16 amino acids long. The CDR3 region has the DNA TGTGCCAGCATTTATTTAGCGGGGGGGCCTGTTAATGAGCAGTTCTTC. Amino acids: CASIYLAGGPVNEQFF.